This entry lists 20 T cell receptor beta chains sequenced from one sample in a study of cytomegalovirus exposure and HLA in healthy donors. Amplification used 60 Vbeta primers and 13 Jbeta primers. Generated by immunoSEQ multiplex PCR, the TCRdb table keeps only in-frame clones and is missing some. The sample comprises around 170,000 clones, 75% to 90% of which are singletons, and less than 7% rests with the top ten. The sequenced sample was PBMCs. All receptors come from a man between 35 and 55 years old in good health and CMV-seropositive.

The gene calls are TRBV27 and TRBJ1-3, with TRBD1 identical over 9 bases. V trimming: 5 bases; J trimming: 1 base; junction bases outside the gene matches: 6. The germline V gene encodes CDR1 MNHEY and CDR2 SMNVEV (reference sequence). The CDR3 has 16 amino acids. The CDR3 loop reads CASSMTGGFSGNTIYF. Here the CDR3 DNA reads TGTGCCAGCAGTATGACAGGGGGTTTTTCTGGAAACACCATATATTTT.

The chain employs TRBV4-2 and TRBJ2-3; 8 bases match TRBD2. Germline loops: CDR1 LGHNA, CDR2 YNFKEQ. Germline trimming cut 0 bases from V and 4 bases from J; bases unmatched to any gene: 9. The CDR3 sequence is 17 residues long. For the CDR3, the DNA is TGTGCCAGCAGCCAAGATGAAAACGGGGGGGCGGCAGATACGCAGTATTTT. Translated, it gives CASSQDENGGAADTQYF.

V usage is TRBV7-3 and J usage is TRBJ1-1; TRBD1 aligns across 7 bases. The germline gives CDR1 SGHTA, CDR2 FQGTGA. This CDR3 has 14 residues. With 3 bases clipped from V and 4 bases from J, the junction kept 5 bases outside the gene matches. The CDR3 region is CASSLAGGTTEAFF. CDR3 sequence (DNA): TGTGCCAGCAGCTTGGCAGGGGGAACCACTGAAGCTTTCTTT.

This clone was recorded a few times. The chain combines TRBV30 with TRBJ1-4; D is ambiguous. Trimming took off 3 bases at V and 6 bases at J, with 17 bases between the two ends. The germline V gene has CDR1 GTSNPN and CDR2 SVGIG (reference sequence). The CDR3 has 15 amino acids. The DNA for the CDR3 is TGTGCCTGGAGAGGTTCAGGAGGGTTCTATGAAAAACTGTTTTTT. This encodes CAWRGSGGFYEKLFF.

The V and J genes are TRBV5-1 and TRBJ2-3, with TRBD2 matching 12 bases. The CDR3 sequence is 18 residues long. The ends lost 6 bases at V and 4 bases at J; junction bases unmatched: 15. The germline CDR1 and CDR2 sequences are SGHRS and YFSETQ. The DNA of the CDR3 is TGCGCCAGCACTCCCGGGCTAGCGGGGGGGAGTAAGGCAGATACGCAGTATTTT. Protein: CASTPGLAGGSKADTQYF.

In its sample, this clone was seen a few times. The chain uses TRBV7-3 and TRBJ2-2; TRBD2 aligns across 8 bases. The CDR3 loop spans 17 amino acids. Germline V gene sequence: CDR1 SGHTA, CDR2 FQGTGA. V gave up 2 bases and J gave up 1 base; unmatched junction bases: 6. CDR3 amino acids: CASSLHASGLNTGELFF. The CDR3 DNA follows: TGTGCCAGCAGCTTACATGCTAGCGGGTTGAACACCGGGGAGCTGTTTTTT.

The chain has TRBV6-1 and TRBJ1-5, with D tentatively TRBD1 (6 bases). V lost 2 bases, J lost 0 bases, and 14 bases lay in between. There are 17 residues in the CDR3. The V gene's germline CDR1 is MNHNS and CDR2 SASEGT. Here the CDR3 DNA reads TGTGCCAGCAGTGAAAAGGGACATGTATATAGCAATCAGCCCCAGCATTTT. Encoded protein: CASSEKGHVYSNQPQHF.

This rearrangement joins TRBV6-1 to TRBJ2-3, with TRBD2 matching over 7 bases. Germline V CDR1 and CDR2: MNHNS, SASEGT. This CDR3 spans 15 amino acids. With V trimmed by 2 bases and J by 1 base, 3 bases remained unmatched. CDR3 protein: CASSEMGGGTDTQYF. The CDR3 DNA reads TGTGCCAGCAGTGAAATGGGGGGGGGCACAGATACGCAGTATTTT.

The chain recombines TRBV4-1 with TRBJ1-1; 9 bases are shared with TRBD1. With 4 bases clipped from V and 6 bases from J, the junction kept 6 bases outside the gene matches. Germline CDR1 and CDR2: MGHRA and YSYEKL. CDR3 length equals 14 residues. The CDR3, as DNA: TGCGCCAGCAGCCGTGGGGACAGGGAAGCTGAAGCTTTCTTT. Amino acid sequence: CASSRGDREAEAFF.

This chain connects TRBV4-3 to TRBJ1-4; the match to TRBD1 covers 8 bases. The CDR3 runs to 14 residues. Germline lookup yields CDR1 LGHNA and CDR2 YSLEER. Unmatched junction bases numbered 5, after V lost 4 bases and J lost 7 bases. The CDR3, as DNA: TGCGCCAGCAGCCCCGACAGGGGTGTTGAAAAACTGTTTTTT. Translated, it gives CASSPDRGVEKLFF.

CDR3 sequence: CAISETGQGGLGEAFF. The CDR3 nucleotides read TGTGCCATCAGTGAGACCGGACAGGGGGGCCTAGGTGAAGCTTTCTTT. This chain uses TRBV10-3 with TRBJ1-1; 10 bases map to TRBD1. There are 16 residues in the CDR3. From germline, CDR1 is ENHRY and CDR2 SYGVKD. J lost 7 bases, V lost 2 bases, and 10 bases had no gene match.

In this sample, this clone turned up once. V is TRBV6-5 and J is TRBJ1-2, with a weak D call TRBD1 (6 bases). Trimming cost V 11 bases and J 8 bases, with 18 bases left between them. The CDR3 length is 12 residues. Germline V gene data show CDR1 as MNHEY and CDR2 as SVGAGI. The CDR3 region is CAVRGGGRGYTF. The CDR3, as DNA: TGTGCCGTCAGGGGCGGGGGGAGGGGCTACACCTTC.

V gene TRBV7-9 combines with J gene TRBJ2-5, with a tentative D call TRBD1 (6 bases). Germline lookup yields CDR1 SEHNR and CDR2 FQNEAQ (reference sequence). V lost 5 bases to trimming and J lost 7 bases, with 20 bases between them. This CDR3 comprises 15 residues. CDR3 amino acids: CASSQATGQRGTQYF. DNA for the CDR3: TGTGCCAGCAGCCAAGCGACAGGACAAAGGGGGACCCAGTACTTC.

The rearrangement joins TRBV29-1 to TRBJ1-2; D is undetermined. The CDR3 consists of 15 residues. With 3 bases removed from V and 4 bases from J, the gap between germline ends came to 18 bases. Germline CDR1 and CDR2: SQVTM and ANQGSEA. CDR3 amino acids: CSVDERRGSVYGYTF. CDR3 sequence (DNA): TGCAGCGTTGACGAACGTCGGGGATCAGTCTATGGCTACACCTTC.

The chain joins TRBV19 to TRBJ1-5; 10 nucleotides match TRBD1. CDR3 size: 17 residues. Per germline, CDR1 LNHDA and CDR2 SQIVND (reference sequence). J lost 1 base, V lost 7 bases, and 10 bases had no gene match. The CDR3 loop is CASKTGTGVGSNQPQHF. CDR3 coding DNA: TGTGCCAGTAAAACCGGGACAGGGGTGGGCAGCAATCAGCCCCAGCATTTT.

Concerning this clone itself: One end of the junction is discordant with germline, which a read error may explain. The V call is TRBV7-9, the J call TRBJ2-5; D not certain. Germline CDR1 reads SEHNR; CDR2 reads FQNEAQ (reference sequence). This CDR3 is 10 amino acids long. Here the CDR3 reads CSSSSETQYF. The CDR3 coding sequence is TGTTCCAGCAGCTCGGAGACCCAGTACTTC.

The J gene is TRBJ2-7, the V gene TRBV29-1, with 11 nucleotides matching TRBD2. CDR1 and CDR2 (germline): SQVTM, ANQGSEA. J gave up 2 bases and V 1 base, and 7 bases lay outside the gene matches. The CDR3 is 16 amino acids. In DNA form, the CDR3 reads TGCAGCGTTGAAGTGGCTAGCGGGGGGTACCCCTACGAGCAGTACTTC. Amino acids: CSVEVASGGYPYEQYF.

The CDR3 loop is CASSQAGFSRTGGSYGYTF. CDR3 in DNA: TGTGCCAGCAGCCAAGCGGGTTTTTCGCGGACAGGCGGTTCCTATGGCTACACCTTC. V and J are TRBV4-2 and TRBJ1-2; 7 nucleotides line up with TRBD1. Trimming cost V 1 base and J 4 bases; bases outside gene matches: 18. Germline V CDR1 and CDR2: LGHNA, YNFKEQ. This CDR3 is 19 amino acids long.

The rearrangement links TRBV6-5 to TRBJ1-6; the D gene is possibly TRBD1 (5 bases). The length of the CDR3 is 12 residues. The V gene's germline CDR1 is MNHEY and CDR2 SVGAGI. V dropped 5 bases and J dropped 7 bases, with 6 bases sitting between them. The CDR3 reads CASSRQNSPLHF. CDR3 nucleotide sequence: TGTGCCAGCAGTAGACAGAATTCACCCCTCCACTTT.

This clone has more than one count but fewer than ten. The rearrangement joins TRBV5-6 to TRBJ2-6; D is ambiguous. This CDR3 has 17 residues. The germline V gene encodes CDR1 SGHDT and CDR2 YYEEEE. V lost 1 base and J lost 0, with 11 bases in between. For the CDR3, the DNA is TGTGCCAGCAGCTTGATTGAGGTGAGCTCTGGGGCCAACGTCCTGACTTTC. It codes for CASSLIEVSSGANVLTF. Based on the CDR3 plus reference TRBV5-6 and TRBJ2-6, the full variable domain is DAGVTQSPTHLIKTRGQQVTLRCSPKSGHDTVSWYQQALGQGPQFIFQYYEEEERQRGNFPDRFSGHQFPNYSSELNVNALLLGDSALYLCASSLIEVSSGANVLTFGAGSRLTVL.